Following are 3 T cell receptor beta chains from one sample sequenced in a study of blood T cell repertoires in COVID-19. The table came from immunoSEQ multiplex PCR; TCRdb's copy has only in-frame clones and leaves some out. This sample yields approximately 240,000 clones, of which roughly 80% are seen a single time; 4% belongs to the top ten. Sequences were obtained from peripheral blood. The source is a woman aged 40 to 50 with active or convalescent COVID-19.

This clone was recorded a few times. The chain recombines TRBV28 with TRBJ2-7; a weak D match, TRBD2 (5 bases). Germline lookup yields CDR1 MDHEN and CDR2 SYDVKM. The CDR3 extends over 12 amino acids. The V gene lost 5 bases and the J gene lost 6 bases, with 11 bases spanning the gap. CDR3 in DNA: TGTGCCAGCAGTCGGGATTATTCCGAGCAGTACTTC. Its translation: CASSRDYSEQYF. Full variable domain (missing parts from reference TRBV28 and TRBJ2-7): DVKVTQSSRYLVKRTGEKVFLECVQDMDHENMFWYRQDPGLGLRLIYFSYDVKMKEKGDIPEGYSVSREKKERFSLILESASTNQTSMYLCASSRDYSEQYFGPGTRLTVT.

The J gene is TRBJ2-2, the V gene TRBV15; 14 bases agree with TRBD2. The V and J ends lost 6 bases and 6 bases, in that order; junction bases with no gene match: 3. CDR3 length: 15 amino acids. Germline V CDR1 and CDR2: LNHNV, YYDKDF (reference sequence). The CDR3 DNA follows: TGTGCCACCAGTTTGGGACTAGCGGGGGCCGGGGAGCTGTTTTTT. Translating gives CATSLGLAGAGELFF.

This chain links TRBV7-3 with TRBJ1-4; no reliable D call. V was shortened by 3 bases and J by 3 bases, with 5 bases between the two germline ends. Germline V CDR1 and CDR2: SGHTA, FQGTGA. The CDR3 has 13 residues. CDR3 DNA sequence: TGTGCCAGCAGCTTGGGCCCTAATGAAAAACTGTTTTTT. This translates into CASSLGPNEKLFF.